The 28 T cell receptor beta chains presented below share a single source sample, sequenced in a study of blood T cell repertoires in COVID-19. Data came from immunoSEQ multiplex PCR; TCRdb stores just in-frame clones and leaves some out. This table has around 240,000 clones, about 90% appearing once. Source material: peripheral blood. The receptors were sampled from a woman aged 25 to 45 who had recovered from COVID-19.

A few counts support this clone. The J gene is TRBJ2-2, the V gene TRBV4-3, with a tentative D call TRBD2 (7 bases). Germline values: CDR1 LGHNA, CDR2 YSLEER. V was shortened by 0 bases and J by 7 bases, with 21 bases between the two germline ends. The CDR3 covers 18 residues. The CDR3 sequence is CASSQELPQRGAGGELFF. CDR3 nucleotide sequence: TGCGCCAGCAGCCAAGAACTCCCCCAACGGGGGGCTGGCGGGGAGCTGTTTTTT.

The chain links TRBV6-5 to TRBJ1-2, with 8 bases fitting TRBD1. The CDR3 loop spans 14 amino acids. The germline CDR1 and CDR2 sequences are MNHEY and SVGAGI. The trim removed 7 bases at V and 3 bases at J, leaving 7 bases unmatched. The CDR3 region has the DNA TGTGCCAGCACTACCACGACAGGGGACTATGGCTACACCTTC. It yields the protein CASTTTTGDYGYTF.

The chain employs TRBV6-5 and TRBJ2-7; 7 bases align to TRBD2. The CDR3 is 16 residues long. Trimming took 0 bases from V and 3 from J; bases not matched to a gene: 8. Germline assignment: CDR1 MNHEY and CDR2 SVGAGI. The CDR3 here is CASSYSRSLAVYEQYF. The CDR3 DNA is TGTGCCAGCAGTTACTCGAGATCTCTAGCGGTCTACGAGCAGTACTTC.

The V and J genes are TRBV11-2 and TRBJ1-1; D not certain. V lost 0 bases and J 10 bases, leaving 12 bases between the germline ends. The CDR3 covers 13 residues. Germline values: CDR1 SGHAT, CDR2 FQNNGV. CDR3 loop: CASSLDFRLGAFF. CDR3 DNA: TGTGCCAGCAGCTTAGATTTCAGGTTAGGAGCTTTCTTT.

The chain has TRBV7-9 and TRBJ2-1; maybe TRBD1 (6 bases). Germline-derived CDR1 and CDR2 are SEHNR and FQNEAQ (reference sequence). The CDR3 sequence is 15 residues long. Trimming pared 3 bases from V and 6 bases from J, leaving 15 bases between. Here the CDR3 reads CASSFPGQRFNEQFF. The CDR3, as DNA: TGTGCCAGCAGCTTCCCCGGACAGAGATTCAATGAGCAGTTCTTC.

The J gene is TRBJ2-5, the V gene TRBV7-3, with 12 bases matching TRBD2. The CDR3 is 13 amino acids. V was pared by 5 bases and J by 7 bases, with 2 bases of the junction left unmatched. CDR1 and CDR2 (germline): SGHTA, FQGTGA. The CDR3 reads CASSQGLAGTQYF. The CDR3 region has the DNA TGTGCCAGCAGCCAGGGACTAGCGGGGACCCAGTACTTC.

This rearrangement joins TRBV3-1 (or the pseudogene TRBV3-2) to TRBJ2-3, with 12 bases lining up with TRBD2. Germline CDR1 LGHDT, CDR2 YNNKEL (reference sequence). This CDR3 is 19 amino acids long. V dropped 0 bases and J dropped 3; count of bases not matched to a gene: 10. The CDR3 region is CASSQDSLLAGGPTDTQYF. CDR3 DNA: TGTGCCAGCAGCCAAGATTCCCTACTAGCGGGGGGTCCGACAGATACGCAGTATTTT.

The CDR3 region is CASSVYTDTQYF. The CDR3 DNA sequence: TGTGCCAGCAGTGTGTACACAGATACGCAGTATTTT. The V and J genes are TRBV2 and TRBJ2-3; D gene uncertain. Germline V gene data show CDR1 as SNHLY and CDR2 as FYNNEI. V lost 4 bases and J lost 2, with 4 bases in between. This CDR3 region has 12 residues.

The rearrangement links TRBV10-3 to TRBJ1-4, with D perhaps matching TRBD1 (6 bases). CDR1 ENHRY and CDR2 SYGVKD come from the germline V gene. This CDR3 has 13 residues. V was clipped by 8 bases and J by 6 bases, with 13 bases between them. The CDR3 DNA is TGTGCCATCTCCAGGGACATAGATGAAAAACTGTTTTTT. Protein: CAISRDIDEKLFF.

The chain couples TRBV7-6 to TRBJ2-5; 8 bases fit TRBD2. The CDR3 is 15 amino acids. The germline gives CDR1 SGHVS, CDR2 FNYEAQ. V gave up 2 bases and J gave up 5 bases; unmatched junction bases: 7. In DNA, the CDR3 is TGTGCCAGCAGCTTAAGCGGGGGCGGAATGGAGACCCAGTACTTC. Its translation: CASSLSGGGMETQYF.

This chain joins TRBV21-1 and TRBJ2-7; no DNA check was done on the table's D call, TRBD1. TRBV21-1 is noted as a pseudogene. CDR3 length equals 16 residues. CDR3 nucleotide sequence: TGTGCCAGCAGCAAGCTTGAACGTGTCACATATTGCGAGCAGTACTTC. Translated: CASSKLERVTYCEQYF.

This clone was counted a single time. The chain carries TRBV7-9 and TRBJ2-7; 11 positions match TRBD2. Germline V gene data show CDR1 as SEHNR and CDR2 as FQNEAQ (reference sequence). Germline trimming cut 0 bases from V and 6 bases from J; bases unmatched to any gene: 4. This CDR3 contains 15 residues. The DNA for the CDR3 is TGTGCCAGCAGCTTAGCCGGGACTAGCGGAGCCGAGCAGTACTTC. It translates to CASSLAGTSGAEQYF.

The genes are TRBV5-6 and TRBJ2-5; D call uncertain. Trimming cost V 2 bases and J 5 bases, with 16 bases left between them. The CDR3 covers 15 residues. Germline-derived CDR1 and CDR2 are SGHDT and YYEEEE. The DNA of the CDR3 is TGTGCCAGCAGCTTCTTAGGCCAGGCCCGGGAGACCCAGTACTTC. It specifies CASSFLGQARETQYF.

This clone was detected only once. This chain connects TRBV18 to TRBJ2-1, with 16 bases lining up with TRBD2. J was trimmed by 2 bases and V by 5 bases; bases with no gene match: 6. This CDR3 region has 18 residues. Per the germline V gene, CDR1 is KGHSH and CDR2 is LQKENI. CDR3 loop: CASSSGLAGGPAYNEQFF. DNA of the CDR3: TGTGCCAGCTCATCGGGACTAGCGGGGGGGCCCGCCTACAATGAGCAGTTCTTC.

This clone appeared a single time. The J gene is TRBJ2-6, the V gene TRBV19, with 8 positions matching TRBD2. With 2 bases clipped from V and 0 bases from J, the junction kept 9 bases outside the gene matches. The CDR3 covers 19 residues. Germline lookup yields CDR1 LNHDA and CDR2 SQIVND (reference sequence). CDR3 region: CASSIIGAGGYSGANVLTF. CDR3 sequence (DNA): TGTGCCAGTAGTATAATAGGTGCGGGAGGTTACTCTGGGGCCAACGTCCTGACTTTC.

The CDR3 DNA is TGCGCCAGCAGCTTTAGCGGGGGGGCCTACGAGCAGTACTTC. Its translation: CASSFSGGAYEQYF. V is TRBV5-1 and J is TRBJ2-7, with TRBD2 matching 11 bases. This CDR3 comprises 14 residues. The V segment lost 2 bases and the J segment 2 bases; nucleotides outside the gene matches: 0. The germline V gene has CDR1 SGHRS and CDR2 YFSETQ.

The rearrangement uses TRBV19 and TRBJ1-4, with 11 bases lining up with TRBD1. Trimming took 7 bases from V and 7 from J; bases not matched to a gene: 8. CDR3 length: 15 amino acids. Germline CDR1 is LNHDA and CDR2 is SQIVND (reference sequence). This CDR3 is CASTKPGQGGEKLFF. For the CDR3, the DNA is TGTGCCAGTACTAAACCGGGACAGGGGGGTGAAAAACTGTTTTTT.

V and J are TRBV7-2 and TRBJ1-5; the D is unclear. V lost 1 base and J 6 bases, leaving 13 bases between the germline ends. The germline gives CDR1 SGHTA, CDR2 FQGNSA. This CDR3 has 15 residues. The CDR3 is CASSLEQASGQPQHF. The CDR3 DNA reads as TGTGCCAGCAGCTTAGAGCAGGCATCTGGTCAGCCCCAGCATTTT.

The chain couples TRBV6-6 to TRBJ2-7; 8 bases are a match to TRBD1. Germline V gene lookup returns CDR1 MNHNY and CDR2 SVGAGI (reference sequence). This CDR3 comprises 13 residues. J gave up 0 bases and V 6 bases, and 1 base lay outside the gene matches. In nucleotides, the CDR3 is TGTGCCAGCAGAACAGGGGGCTCCTACGAGCAGTACTTC. Its protein product is CASRTGGSYEQYF.

The chain is built from TRBV5-5 and TRBJ2-1, with D perhaps TRBD1 (6 bases). The CDR3 has 15 amino acids. Trimming took off 5 bases at V and 10 bases at J, with 22 bases between the two ends. The germline gives CDR1 SGHKS, CDR2 YYEKEE (reference sequence). The CDR3, as DNA: TGTGCCAGCAGTCCAGTGAATACCAGGGGCCGCGAGCAGTTCTTC. It specifies CASSPVNTRGREQFF.

The rearrangement links TRBV18 to TRBJ2-1; 10 positions match TRBD2. Germline lookup yields CDR1 KGHSH and CDR2 LQKENI. There are 16 residues in the CDR3. V was pared by 3 bases and J by 8 bases, with 10 bases of the junction left unmatched. CDR3 nucleotide sequence: TGTGCCAGCTCACCTGGGATTAGCGGGGGGAAAGATGAGCAGTTCTTC. Encoded protein: CASSPGISGGKDEQFF.

The chain employs TRBV28 and TRBJ1-1; unclear D gene. The CDR3 contains 15 residues. V lost 5 bases and J lost 6, with 19 bases in between. Germline-derived CDR1 and CDR2 are MDHEN and SYDVKM. CDR3 in amino acids: CASSPGFRRFAEAFF. DNA for the CDR3: TGTGCCAGCAGTCCCGGGTTCCGAAGGTTCGCTGAAGCTTTCTTT.

This rearrangement joins TRBV12-3 or TRBV12-4 to TRBJ2-3; TRBD1 is a possible D gene (5 bases). With 6 bases removed from V and 2 bases from J, the gap between germline ends came to 9 bases. CDR3 length: 13 residues. CDR3 bases: TGTGCCAGCAGCCGACAGTTCACAGATACGCAGTATTTT. Its protein is CASSRQFTDTQYF.

This clone was seen only a few times. The J gene is TRBJ1-2, the V gene TRBV29-1; 11 positions agree with TRBD1. Trimming cost V 6 bases and J 4 bases; bases outside gene matches: 25. CDR1 SQVTM and CDR2 ANQGSEA come from the germline V gene. The CDR3 sequence is 20 residues long. The CDR3 is CSVDAKPVPGQGVVSYGYTF. CDR3 bases: TGCAGCGTCGATGCTAAACCAGTCCCGGGACAGGGGGTCGTCAGCTATGGCTACACCTTC.

The rearrangement joins TRBV13 to TRBJ2-3, with TRBD2 matching over 8 bases. The J segment lost 0 bases and the V segment lost 5 bases, leaving 19 bases of the junction unmatched. This CDR3 has 20 amino acids. Germline V gives CDR1 PRHDT, CDR2 FYEKMQ (reference sequence). CDR3 sequence reads: CASSTYTRSSGRTSTDTQYF. CDR3 nucleotides: TGTGCCAGCAGCACCTACACACGATCTAGCGGGCGGACTAGCACAGATACGCAGTATTTT.

The gene calls are TRBV5-5 and TRBJ1-5; a possible D gene is TRBD1 (6 bases). With 4 bases removed from V and 0 bases from J, the gap between germline ends came to 20 bases. Germline CDR1 SGHKS, CDR2 YYEKEE (reference sequence). The length of the CDR3 is 18 residues. The CDR3 spells CASSPYDRHSYSNQPQHF. DNA of the CDR3: TGTGCCAGCAGCCCCTACGACAGGCATTCTTATAGCAATCAGCCCCAGCATTTT.

This rearrangement joins TRBV5-4 to TRBJ2-5; 11 nucleotides line up with TRBD2. Looked up from germline, CDR1 is SGHNT and CDR2 is YYREEE (reference sequence). The CDR3 extends over 15 amino acids. With 7 bases clipped from V and 1 base from J, the junction kept 6 bases outside the gene matches. CDR3 protein: CASSSGTSGQETQYF. As DNA, the CDR3 is TGTGCCAGCTCCTCCGGGACTAGCGGCCAAGAGACCCAGTACTTC.

In nucleotides, the CDR3 is TGTGCCAGTAGTTCCGGGACAGGGTTAATCATGAACACTGAAGCTTTCTTT. Protein: CASSSGTGLIMNTEAFF. This chain connects TRBV19 to TRBJ1-1, with 9 bases that match TRBD1. CDR1 LNHDA and CDR2 SQIVND come from the germline V gene (reference sequence). The CDR3 is 17 amino acids. Trimming removed 5 bases from V and 0 bases from J; junction bases left unmatched: 10.